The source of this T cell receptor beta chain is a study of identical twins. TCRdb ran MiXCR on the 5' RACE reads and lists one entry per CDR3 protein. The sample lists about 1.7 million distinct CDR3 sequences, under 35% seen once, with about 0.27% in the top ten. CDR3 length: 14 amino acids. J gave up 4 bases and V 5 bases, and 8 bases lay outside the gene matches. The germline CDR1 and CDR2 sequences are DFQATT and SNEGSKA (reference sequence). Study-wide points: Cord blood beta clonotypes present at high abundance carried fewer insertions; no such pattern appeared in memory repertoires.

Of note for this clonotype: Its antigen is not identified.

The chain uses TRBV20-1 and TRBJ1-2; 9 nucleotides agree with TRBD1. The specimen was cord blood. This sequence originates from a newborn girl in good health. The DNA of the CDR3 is TGCAGTGCTGAGGACAGGGGAGAAGGCTATGGCTACACCTTC. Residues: CSAEDRGEGYGYTF.